This is a list of T cell receptor beta chains from one sample in a study of blood T cell repertoires in COVID-19. The data were produced by immunoSEQ multiplex PCR, yet TCRdb's version contains in-frame clones alone and is incomplete. This sample has some 68,000 clones; 90% to 95% occur once, and the top ten carry 7.3%. Sequencing input: peripheral blood. The receptors were sampled from a man aged 35 to 55 with COVID-19, enrolled during active disease. CDR3s include the opening cysteine and the closing phenylalanine or tryptophan. Each record gives: V gene, clone size, J gene, CDR3 length, D gene, CDR3 protein, CDR3 DNA. D genes are given only for firm matches. Part of the rows lack a size; the others show once, few, many or a class for expanded clones.

TRBV11-3	.	TRBJ1-1	12	.	CASSLGGDEAFF	TGTGCCAGCAGCTTAGGCGGAGATGAAGCTTTCTTT
TRBV27	.	TRBJ2-7	14	TRBD1	CASRGTGVIYEQYF	TGTGCCTCGAGAGGGACAGGGGTTATCTACGAGCAGTACTTC
TRBV19	once	TRBJ2-5	16	TRBD2	CASRGLAGGAGETQYF	TGTGCCAGTCGTGGACTAGCCGGGGGGGCAGGGGAGACCCAGTACTTC
TRBV3-1/TRBV3-2	.	TRBJ1-2	15	TRBD1	CASSQDLGTDYGYTF	TGTGCCAGCAGCCAAGATCTGGGGACAGACTATGGCTACACCTTC
TRBV4-2	.	TRBJ2-3	17	TRBD2	CASSQAGTSANTDTQYF	TGTGCCAGCAGCCAAGCCGGGACTAGCGCGAACACAGATACGCAGTATTTT
TRBV2	.	TRBJ2-1	15	.	CASSGVWSSYNEQFF	TGTGCCAGCAGTGGGGTGTGGAGCTCCTACAATGAGCAGTTCTTC
TRBV5-1	.	TRBJ1-1	14	.	CASSTTGMNTEAFF	TGCGCCAGCAGCACGACGGGAATGAACACTGAAGCTTTCTTT
TRBV27	.	TRBJ2-1	15	TRBD1	CASRPQGASYNEQFF	TGTGCCAGCAGACCCCAGGGGGCGTCTTACAATGAGCAGTTCTTC
TRBV30	.	TRBJ2-5	16	TRBD1	CAWSVLGTGWLETQYF	TGTGCCTGGAGTGTACTCGGGACAGGGTGGTTGGAGACCCAGTACTTC
TRBV3-1/TRBV3-2	.	TRBJ1-3	18	.	CASSQDVSPPQTGNTIYF	TGTGCCAGCAGCCAAGATGTCAGTCCTCCACAAACTGGAAACACCATATATTTT
TRBV5-1	.	TRBJ2-3	16	TRBD2	CASSFPRGSLADTQYF	TGCGCCAGCAGCTTTCCGCGGGGGTCTCTCGCAGATACGCAGTATTTT
TRBV2	once	TRBJ1-4	14	.	CASRRDISNEKLFF	TGTGCCAGCCGACGGGACATCTCTAATGAAAAACTGTTTTTT
TRBV19	.	TRBJ1-2	15	.	CASSTFRTELKGYTF	TGTGCCAGTAGTACCTTTCGGACAGAGCTTAAAGGCTACACCTTC
TRBV5-6	.	TRBJ1-5	14	.	CASSSGQPNQPQHF	TGTGCCAGCAGCTCCGGACAGCCAAATCAGCCCCAGCATTTT
TRBV3-1/TRBV3-2	once	TRBJ1-2	15	.	CASSQDYARTYGYTF	TGTGCCAGCAGCCAAGATTATGCCAGGACTTATGGCTACACCTTC
TRBV30	.	TRBJ1-5	13	.	CAWEGRGNQPQHF	TGTGCCTGGGAAGGACGGGGAAATCAGCCCCAGCATTTT
TRBV28	.	TRBJ1-5	16	.	CASSLGGVVGNQPQHF	TGTGCCAGCAGTTTAGGGGGGGTCGTGGGCAATCAGCCCCAGCATTTT
TRBV19	.	TRBJ2-2	16	TRBD2	CAIRGLAGESYGELFF	TGTGCCATCCGGGGACTAGCGGGGGAATCCTACGGGGAGCTGTTTTTT
TRBV19	.	TRBJ2-1	15	.	CASSPLDRVYNEQFF	TGTGCCAGTAGCCCGCTCGACAGAGTCTACAATGAGCAGTTCTTC
TRBV19	.	TRBJ1-1	13	.	CASSISTPIKAFF	TGTGCCAGTAGTATTAGCACGCCTATTAAAGCTTTCTTT
TRBV7-9	.	TRBJ1-2	14	TRBD1	CASSLQGASGGYTF	TGTGCCAGCAGCCTACAGGGGGCATCGGGAGGCTACACCTTC
TRBV5-1	.	TRBJ2-3	15	.	CASSSSDKSTDTQYF	TGCGCCAGCAGCTCTTCGGACAAAAGCACAGATACGCAGTATTTT
TRBV6-5	.	TRBJ1-4	15	.	CASSTTRGTNEKLFF	TGTGCCAGCAGTACTACTCGGGGGACTAATGAAAAACTGTTTTTT
TRBV4-1	few	TRBJ1-5	16	.	CASSQDPAGRRQPQHF	TGCGCCAGCAGCCAAGACCCAGCAGGGAGGCGTCAGCCCCAGCATTTT
TRBV5-4	once	TRBJ2-5	18	TRBD2	CASSPKLAGGPREETQYF	TGTGCCAGCAGCCCTAAGCTTGCGGGGGGGCCGCGAGAAGAGACCCAGTACTTC
TRBV5-1	.	TRBJ1-1	14	.	CASSSDSRNTEAFF	TGCGCCAGCAGCTCGGACTCACGGAACACTGAAGCTTTCTTT
TRBV5-5	.	TRBJ2-7	15	.	CASSLAGDRPYEQYF	TGTGCCAGCAGCTTGGCAGGTGATCGACCCTACGAGCAGTACTTC
TRBV19	.	TRBJ2-2	15	.	CASSNGVLNTGELFF	TGTGCCAGTAGTAACGGGGTACTGAACACCGGGGAGCTGTTTTTT
TRBV4-2	once	TRBJ1-2	15	TRBD1	CASSQDRTGGDGYTF	TGTGCCAGCAGCCAAGATAGGACAGGGGGCGATGGCTACACCTTC
TRBV18	.	TRBJ2-3	13	.	CASSRGDTDTQYF	TGTGCCAGCTCACGCGGGGACACAGATACGCAGTATTTT
TRBV5-1	.	TRBJ2-1	16	.	CASSPQGGSSYNEQFF	TGCGCCAGCAGCCCACAGGGGGGGAGCTCCTACAATGAGCAGTTCTTC
TRBV3-1/TRBV3-2	.	TRBJ1-5	15	.	CASSQLRILDQPQHF	TGTGCCAGCAGCCAGCTACGAATTTTGGATCAGCCCCAGCATTTT
TRBV7-9	.	TRBJ1-2	12	.	CASSLSQDGYTF	TGTGCCAGCAGCTTGAGTCAGGATGGCTACACCTTC
TRBV6-2/TRBV6-3	.	TRBJ2-3	13	.	CASSLEITDTQYF	TGTGCCAGCAGCCTAGAGATAACAGATACGCAGTATTTT
TRBV6-6	few	TRBJ1-5	16	.	CASRRTQGDSNQPQHF	TGTGCCAGCAGACGTACACAGGGAGATAGCAATCAGCCCCAGCATTTT
TRBV4-1	.	TRBJ2-5	14	TRBD1	CASSLFQGEETQYF	TGCGCCAGCAGCCTCTTTCAGGGGGAAGAGACCCAGTACTTC
TRBV27	.	TRBJ2-3	16	TRBD2	CASSTSGGGKVDTQYF	TGTGCCAGCAGTACCAGCGGGGGGGGTAAAGTAGATACGCAGTATTTT
TRBV3-1/TRBV3-2	.	TRBJ1-1	14	.	CASSSSQGITEAFF	TGTGCCAGCAGCTCGTCGCAGGGTATCACTGAAGCTTTCTTT
TRBV3-1/TRBV3-2	.	TRBJ1-1	12	TRBD1	CASSQAGGEAFF	TGTGCCAGCAGCCAAGCAGGGGGTGAAGCTTTCTTT
TRBV4-1	.	TRBJ2-1	18	TRBD2	CASSTDPRRGGANNEQFF	TGCGCCAGCAGCACAGATCCGCGACGCGGGGGGGCTAACAATGAGCAGTTCTTC
TRBV30	.	TRBJ2-6	18	.	CAWSVLGDTISGANVLTF	TGTGCCTGGAGTGTATTGGGGGACACCATCTCTGGGGCCAACGTCCTGACTTTC
TRBV5-6	.	TRBJ2-2	18	.	CASSLAGGRRGSTGELFF	TGTGCCAGCAGCTTGGCCGGGGGGCGGAGGGGTTCTACCGGGGAGCTGTTTTTT
TRBV30	.	TRBJ2-5	13	TRBD2	CASGLAGGETQYF	TGTGCCTCGGGACTAGCGGGGGGGGAGACCCAGTACTTC
TRBV19	.	TRBJ2-2	15	.	CASTGSSKNTGELFF	TGTGCCAGCACAGGAAGTTCAAAGAACACCGGGGAGCTGTTTTTT
TRBV6-5	.	TRBJ1-1	15	.	CASSYGRAVNTEAFF	TGTGCCAGCAGTTATGGGAGGGCGGTGAACACTGAAGCTTTCTTT
TRBV6-5	.	TRBJ2-2	15	TRBD2	CASSFTSGNTGELFF	TGTGCCAGCTCCTTCACTAGCGGTAACACCGGGGAGCTGTTTTTT